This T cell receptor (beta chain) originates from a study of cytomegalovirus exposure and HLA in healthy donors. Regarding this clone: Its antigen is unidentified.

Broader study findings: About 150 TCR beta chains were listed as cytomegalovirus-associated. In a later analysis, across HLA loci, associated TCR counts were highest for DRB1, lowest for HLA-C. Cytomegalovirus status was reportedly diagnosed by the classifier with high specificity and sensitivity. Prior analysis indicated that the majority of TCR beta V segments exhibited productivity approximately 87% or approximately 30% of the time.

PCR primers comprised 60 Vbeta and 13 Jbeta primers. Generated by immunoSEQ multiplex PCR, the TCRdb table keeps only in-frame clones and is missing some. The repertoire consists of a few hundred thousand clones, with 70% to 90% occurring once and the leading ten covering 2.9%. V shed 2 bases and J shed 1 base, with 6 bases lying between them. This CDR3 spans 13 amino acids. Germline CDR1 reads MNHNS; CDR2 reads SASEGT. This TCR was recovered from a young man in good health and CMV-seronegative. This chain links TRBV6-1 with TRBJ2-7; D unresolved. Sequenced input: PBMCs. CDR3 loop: CASSESRSYEQYF. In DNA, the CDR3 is TGTGCCAGCAGTGAAAGTCGGTCCTACGAGCAGTACTTC.